This entry lists 7 T cell receptor beta chains sequenced from one sample in a study of cytomegalovirus exposure and HLA in healthy donors. PCR involved 60 Vbeta and 13 Jbeta primers. Sequencing was performed with immunoSEQ multiplex PCR; in TCRdb, only in-frame clones are kept and a portion is missing. Of around 150,000 clones in the sample, 82% were seen once. Sequencing input: PBMCs. All receptors come from a man aged 25-45 years in good health and CMV-seropositive.

V and J are TRBV6-5 and TRBJ1-1; possible D gene TRBD1, 6 bases. The germline V and J ends were trimmed by 6 bases and 3 bases, with 14 bases remaining between them. Germline CDR1 MNHEY, CDR2 SVGAGI. The CDR3 is 14 residues long. CDR3 residues: CASSLRGSDTEAFF. The CDR3 DNA follows: TGTGCCAGCAGCCTCAGGGGATCGGACACTGAAGCTTTCTTT.

This clone was recorded only once. CDR3 protein: CASSPGSAHEKLFF. CDR3 coding DNA: TGCGCCAGCAGCCCAGGGTCCGCTCATGAAAAACTGTTTTTT. The chain is built from TRBV5-1 and TRBJ1-4, with D possibly TRBD1 on 5 matching bases. Between the trimmed V and J ends, which lost 4 bases and 6 bases, there was a span of 13 bases. Germline V gives CDR1 SGHRS, CDR2 YFSETQ. The CDR3 runs to 14 residues.

This clone turned up a few times. The chain recombines TRBV5-5 with TRBJ2-1, with 10 nucleotides matching TRBD2. The CDR3 covers 16 residues. Trimming took 5 bases from V and 7 from J; bases not matched to a gene: 12. From germline, CDR1 is SGHKS and CDR2 YYEKEE (reference sequence). The CDR3 sequence: CASRLELAGPGNEQFF. The DNA of the CDR3 is TGTGCCAGCAGGCTAGAACTAGCGGGACCGGGGAATGAGCAGTTCTTC.

The CDR3 protein is CAWSWQLVNEKLFF. Written as DNA, the CDR3 is TGTGCCTGGAGTTGGCAGCTAGTTAATGAAAAACTGTTTTTT. This chain connects TRBV30 to TRBJ1-4; D remains ambiguous. This CDR3 is 14 amino acids long. Trimming cost V 2 bases and J 4 bases, with 11 bases left between them. The V gene's germline CDR1 is GTSNPN and CDR2 SVGIG (reference sequence).

The chain is built from TRBV4-3 and TRBJ1-1, with no clear D. The CDR3 loop spans 16 amino acids. Per germline, CDR1 LGHNA and CDR2 YSLEER. V shed 1 base and J shed 0 bases, with 12 bases lying between them. This CDR3 is CASSQGETGVNTEAFF. The DNA of the CDR3 is TGCGCCAGCAGCCAAGGGGAGACTGGGGTGAACACTGAAGCTTTCTTT.

This chain links TRBV9 with TRBJ2-7; TRBD2 matches 12 bases. Unmatched junction bases numbered 3, after V lost 3 bases and J lost 2 bases. Looked up from germline, CDR1 is SGDLS and CDR2 is YYNGEE. The CDR3 extends over 15 amino acids. CDR3: CASSASSGGAYEQYF. CDR3 bases: TGTGCCAGCAGCGCTTCTAGCGGGGGGGCCTACGAGCAGTACTTC.

The CDR3 loop is CASTTTVKNEKLFF. The CDR3 DNA follows: TGTGCCAGCACCACGACAGTAAAAAATGAAAAACTGTTTTTT. The rearrangement joins TRBV2 to TRBJ1-4, with D possibly TRBD1 on 5 matching bases. This CDR3 comprises 14 residues. Per the germline V gene, CDR1 is SNHLY and CDR2 is FYNNEI. Trimming stripped 7 bases from V and 5 bases from J, with 14 bases between.